Sequencing of this TCR beta chain was carried out in a study of cytomegalovirus exposure and HLA in healthy donors. Findings and limits, study-wide: Among the sequence variants, a highly shared cluster was likely an artifact of sequencing.

PCR primers comprised 60 Vbeta and 13 Jbeta primers. Profiling relied on immunoSEQ multiplex PCR, and the TCRdb table lists in-frame clones only, not all of them. In total, the table holds 45,000 to 60,000 clones. A word on this clone: The antigen is not known.

CDR3 length: 14 residues. The V gene lost 7 bases and the J gene lost 5 bases, with 15 bases spanning the gap. Germline CDR1 is LGHNT and CDR2 is FRNRAP. Sequencing input: PBMCs. The clonotype was recovered from a male donor in good health and CMV-seronegative. The chain has TRBV12-5 and TRBJ1-3, with a weak D call TRBD1 (5 bases). The CDR3 sequence: CASADQGGRNTIYF. CDR3 sequence (DNA): TGTGCTAGTGCCGACCAGGGAGGAAGAAACACCATATATTTT.